This T cell receptor (beta chain) was sequenced during a study of response to subunit inactivated influenza vaccine. Using its own MiXCR run on the RT-PCR reads, TCRdb lists one record per CDR3 protein. The sample shows about 540,000 distinct CDR3 sequences, under 30% of them seen only once. The same data also went into a second study, on T cells expressing NK-cell markers. Per that study: UMIs were included in TCR beta cDNA generated by 5'RACE template switching.

Specimen: CD4+ T cells sorted from PBMCs, collected 11 to 12 days after vaccination. This receptor was obtained from a man in his fifties who received an inactivated influenza vaccine.

The CDR3 here is CASGPTDSYNSPLHF. CDR3 sequence (DNA): TGTGCCAGCGGACCTACAGACTCCTATAATTCACCCCTCCACTTT. This chain joins TRBV12-3 or TRBV12-4 and TRBJ1-6; D not certain. Trimming removed 8 bases from V and 0 bases from J, with 11 bases in between. The CDR3 runs to 15 residues.